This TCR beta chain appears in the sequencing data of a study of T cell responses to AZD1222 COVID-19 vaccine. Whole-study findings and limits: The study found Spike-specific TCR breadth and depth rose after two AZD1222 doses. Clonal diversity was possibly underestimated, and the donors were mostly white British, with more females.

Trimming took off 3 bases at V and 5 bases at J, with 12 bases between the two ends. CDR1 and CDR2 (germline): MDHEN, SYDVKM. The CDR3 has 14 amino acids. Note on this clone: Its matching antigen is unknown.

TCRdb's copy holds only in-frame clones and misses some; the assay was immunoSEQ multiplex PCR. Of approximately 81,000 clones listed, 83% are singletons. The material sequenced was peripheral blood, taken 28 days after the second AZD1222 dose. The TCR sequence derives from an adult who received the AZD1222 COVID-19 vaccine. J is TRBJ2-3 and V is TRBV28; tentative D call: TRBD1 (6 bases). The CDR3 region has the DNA TGTGCCAGCAGTTTTCATACAGGGTTAGATACGCAGTATTTT. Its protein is CASSFHTGLDTQYF.